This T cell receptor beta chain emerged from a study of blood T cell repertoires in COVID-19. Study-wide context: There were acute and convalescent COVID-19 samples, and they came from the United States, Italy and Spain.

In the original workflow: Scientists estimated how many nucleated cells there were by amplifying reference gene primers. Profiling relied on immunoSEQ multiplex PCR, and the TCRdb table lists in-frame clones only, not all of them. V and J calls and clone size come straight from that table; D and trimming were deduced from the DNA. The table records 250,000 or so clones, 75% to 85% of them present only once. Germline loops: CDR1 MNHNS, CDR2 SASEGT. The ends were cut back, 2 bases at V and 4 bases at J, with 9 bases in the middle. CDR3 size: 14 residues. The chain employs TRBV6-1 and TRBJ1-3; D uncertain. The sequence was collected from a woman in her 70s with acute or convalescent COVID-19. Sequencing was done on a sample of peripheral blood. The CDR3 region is CASSERVQGNTIYF. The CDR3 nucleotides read TGTGCCAGCAGTGAACGGGTCCAGGGAAACACCATATATTTT.